This T cell receptor beta chain was sequenced in a study of T cell changes during pregnancy in multiple sclerosis. Sequencing was performed with immunoSEQ multiplex PCR; in TCRdb, only in-frame clones are kept and a portion is missing. This table has over 30,000 clones, approximately 88% appearing once. V was pared by 0 bases and J by 2 bases, with 12 bases between. The CDR3 consists of 15 residues. Germline loops: CDR1 GTSNPN, CDR2 SVGIG (reference sequence). The source of this sequence is a female donor with multiple sclerosis, enrolled in a pregnancy study. The J gene is TRBJ2-3, the V gene TRBV30, with D possibly being TRBD2 (6 bases). Specimen: CD4+ T cells from peripheral blood mononuclear cells, collected before pregnancy. Here the CDR3 DNA reads TGTGCCTGGAGTGTAGGTAGCGGACTCACAGATACGCAGTATTTT. It translates to CAWSVGSGLTDTQYF. The full variable domain, its missing parts supplied by reference TRBV30 and TRBJ2-3, is SQTIHQWPATLVQPVGSPLSLECTVEGTSNPNLYWYRQAAGRGLQLLFYSVGIGQISSEVPQNLSASRPQDRQFILSSKKLLLSDSGFYLCAWSVGSGLTDTQYFGPGTRLTVL.